The clone carrying this T cell receptor (beta chain) has more than one count but fewer than ten. Its antigen is unidentified. CDR3 length equals 20 residues. The V gene end was trimmed by 5 bases and the J gene end by 0 bases; junction bases not matched to a gene: 19. These data originate in a study of response to subunit inactivated influenza vaccine. TCRdb passed the RT-PCR reads through MiXCR, listing each CDR3 protein once. The repertoire has under 200,000 distinct CDR3 sequences, about 11% of them found once; the top ten carry 35% to 40%. Study-wide findings and caveats: It was the authors' suggestion that each seasonal influenza vaccination recruits few new T cells.

This TCR derives from a man aged 50-75 years who received an inactivated influenza vaccine. The sequences come from CD8+ T cells sorted from PBMCs, collected about 24 months after vaccination. The chain carries TRBV12-3 or TRBV12-4 and TRBJ2-3, with 8 bases fitting TRBD2. The CDR3 region is CASSPLLMAGGMGSTDTQYF. The CDR3 nucleotides read TGTGCCAGCAGTCCCCTTCTTATGGCGGGGGGCATGGGTAGCACAGATACGCAGTATTTT.